Presented here are 20 T cell receptor beta chains from one specimen sequenced in a study of T-cell memory formation after mild COVID-19. TCRdb reprocessed the 5' RACE reads with MiXCR, giving one entry per CDR3 protein. The data hold approximately 440,000 distinct CDR3 sequences, with roughly 20% observed a single time. The sample consisted of PBMCs or a T cell subset sorted from them (not recorded which). These receptors came from an adult woman who had mild COVID-19 (a few samples of this study predate the infection). Cell type and time point are not known.

This clonotype appeared a few times. This chain joins TRBV3-1 and TRBJ1-6; no reliable D call. CDR3 length: 14 amino acids. From germline, CDR1 is LGHDT and CDR2 YNNKEL (reference sequence). V dropped 3 bases and J dropped 5 bases, with 8 bases sitting between them. The CDR3: CASSQGYDNSPLHF. The CDR3, as DNA: TGTGCCAGCAGCCAGGGGTACGATAATTCACCCCTCCACTTT.

This clonotype was observed a handful of times. The rearrangement links TRBV15 to TRBJ2-2; D is perhaps TRBD1 (6 bases). Germline CDR1 is LNHNV and CDR2 is YYDKDF (reference sequence). V was cut by 8 bases and J by 7 bases, with 20 bases left in between. The CDR3 has 15 amino acids. CDR3: CATQTGRGQGGELFF. The CDR3 nucleotides are TGTGCCACCCAGACGGGCAGGGGACAAGGCGGGGAGCTGTTTTTT.

V and J are TRBV10-2 and TRBJ1-3; D uncertain. The CDR3 length is 14 residues. Trimming took off 2 bases at V and 2 bases at J, with 7 bases between the two ends. Germline lookup yields CDR1 WSHSY and CDR2 SAAADI. Here the CDR3 reads CASSEDRAGNTIYF. CDR3 DNA sequence: TGCGCCAGCAGTGAGGATAGGGCTGGAAACACCATATATTTT.

V gene TRBV20-1 combines with J gene TRBJ2-1; perhaps TRBD1 as D (5 bases). The germline V gene has CDR1 DFQATT and CDR2 SNEGSKA (reference sequence). CDR3 length: 14 residues. V was clipped by 3 bases and J by 7 bases, with 16 bases between them. The CDR3 loop is CSARGGAIGNEQFF. The CDR3 region has the DNA TGCAGTGCTAGGGGTGGGGCCATAGGGAATGAGCAGTTCTTC.

This rearrangement joins TRBV20-1 to TRBJ2-5; D possibly corresponds to TRBD2 (5 bases). V dropped 5 bases and J dropped 3 bases, with 25 bases sitting between them. CDR1 is DFQATT and CDR2 is SNEGSKA in the germline V gene (reference sequence). The CDR3 is 17 amino acids. This CDR3 is CSAQKQRGKTGKETQYF. The CDR3 region has the DNA TGCAGTGCTCAAAAACAACGGGGTAAAACGGGGAAAGAGACCCAGTACTTC.

The chain links TRBV4-3 to TRBJ2-1; the match to TRBD2 covers 8 bases. CDR3 length: 15 residues. After removal of 0 bases from V and 5 bases from J, the junction contained 3 bases not matched to a gene. From germline, CDR1 is LGHNA and CDR2 YSLEER. The CDR3 region is CASSQEPGGNNEQFF. The DNA for the CDR3 is TGCGCCAGCAGCCAAGAGCCGGGAGGGAACAATGAGCAGTTCTTC.

V and J are TRBV7-6 and TRBJ2-2, with a tentative D call TRBD1 (5 bases). The CDR3 runs to 15 residues. CDR1 and CDR2 (germline): SGHVS, FNYEAQ. V was trimmed by 2 bases and J by 3 bases, leaving 10 bases between them. The DNA for the CDR3 is TGTGCCAGCAGCTTACGCTGGGGCCACACCGGGGAGCTGTTTTTT. Its translation is CASSLRWGHTGELFF.

The chain couples TRBV12-3 or TRBV12-4 to TRBJ1-2; D is perhaps TRBD1 (6 bases). The V gene lost 8 bases and the J gene lost 5 bases, with 15 bases spanning the gap. CDR3 length: 13 residues. CDR3 in amino acids: CASLRGERYGYTF. In DNA form, the CDR3 reads TGTGCCAGCCTAAGGGGGGAGAGGTATGGCTACACCTTC.

The chain carries TRBV2 and TRBJ2-6; 8 nucleotides match TRBD1. The CDR3 has 17 amino acids. The V and J ends lost 6 bases and 2 bases, in that order; junction bases with no gene match: 9. Germline V gives CDR1 SNHLY, CDR2 FYNNEI. The CDR3 nucleotides are TGTGCCAGCAGGGGCGGACAGGGTGTTACTGGGGCCAACGTCCTGACTTTC. Translating it yields CASRGGQGVTGANVLTF.

The chain joins TRBV11-3 to TRBJ1-4; tentatively, D is TRBD1 (6 bases). V lost 4 bases to trimming and J lost 5 bases, with 14 bases between them. The CDR3 totals 15 residues. Looked up from germline, CDR1 is SGHNT and CDR2 is YENEEA. In DNA form, the CDR3 reads TGTGCCAGCAGCTCACGACAGGTGAAGAATGAAAAACTGTTTTTT. It is translated as CASSSRQVKNEKLFF.

This chain joins TRBV6-4 and TRBJ1-5; no clear D. V lost 3 bases to trimming and J lost 0 bases, with 6 bases between them. Germline lookup yields CDR1 MRHNA and CDR2 SNTAGT. This CDR3 spans 14 amino acids. CDR3 sequence (DNA): TGTGCCAGCAGTGAGACCTTTAGCAATCAGCCCCAGCATTTT. This encodes CASSETFSNQPQHF.

CDR3 in DNA: TGTGCCAGCAGACGGGAACTAGGGGCCAACGTCCTGACTTTC. It specifies CASRRELGANVLTF. This rearrangement joins TRBV6-5 to TRBJ2-6; tentatively, D is TRBD2 (5 bases). V was clipped by 6 bases and J by 4 bases, with 10 bases between them. Germline V gene lookup returns CDR1 MNHEY and CDR2 SVGAGI. This CDR3 is built from 14 residues.

This clonotype was recorded a few times. The rearrangement links TRBV24-1 to TRBJ2-1; D not resolved. This CDR3 is built from 14 residues. Trimming took 4 bases from V and 9 from J, leaving 15 bases between them. Germline-derived CDR1 and CDR2 are KGHDR and SFDVKD. The CDR3: CATSDLGGPPEQFF. For the CDR3, the DNA is TGTGCCACCAGTGACCTGGGTGGGCCACCTGAGCAGTTCTTC.

This clonotype appeared many times. V and J are TRBV5-4 and TRBJ2-1; the D gene is possibly TRBD1 (6 bases). Trimming shortened V by 4 bases and J by 0 bases, and 17 bases separated the two germline ends. The CDR3 contains 17 residues. CDR1 SGHNT and CDR2 YYREEE come from the germline V gene (reference sequence). This CDR3 reads CASSPGHEVSSYNEQFF. The CDR3, as DNA: TGTGCCAGCAGCCCGGGACATGAAGTGAGCTCCTACAATGAGCAGTTCTTC.

In DNA form, the CDR3 reads TGTGCCAGCAGCCCGGGGCTAGATCAGCCCCAGCATTTT. Encoded protein: CASSPGLDQPQHF. The V call is TRBV2, the J call TRBJ1-5; weak D call: TRBD1 (5 bases). Germline loops: CDR1 SNHLY, CDR2 FYNNEI. The V end was cut by 6 bases, the J end by 5 bases, with 11 bases between. This CDR3 has 13 residues.

The chain uses TRBV5-1 and TRBJ2-1, with TRBD2 as a possible D gene (7 bases). V lost 8 bases, J lost 0 bases, and 15 bases lay in between. This CDR3 has 15 amino acids. In germline, CDR1 is SGHRS, CDR2 YFSETQ. CDR3 in amino acids: CASAGGLSSYNEQFF. Here the CDR3 DNA reads TGCGCCAGTGCCGGGGGGCTAAGCTCCTACAATGAGCAGTTCTTC.

The rearrangement joins TRBV5-6 to TRBJ2-1; D gene ambiguous. This CDR3 is built from 13 residues. CDR1 SGHDT and CDR2 YYEEEE come from the germline V gene. V shed 0 bases and J shed 10 bases, with 11 bases lying between them. In nucleotides, the CDR3 is TGTGCCAGCAGCTTGGGTATACAAGCAGAGCAGTTCTTC. Its translation: CASSLGIQAEQFF.

The J gene is TRBJ1-1, the V gene TRBV19; D gene unclear. V was shortened by 7 bases and J by 10 bases, with 22 bases between the two germline ends. The CDR3 has 14 amino acids. CDR1 and CDR2 from the germline V gene are LNHDA and SQIVND (reference sequence). For the CDR3, the DNA is TGTGCCAGTACGGGCGGGGAACAGACCTTGGGAGCTTTCTTT. It codes for CASTGGEQTLGAFF.

A few counts support this clonotype. The rearrangement uses TRBV7-2 and TRBJ2-7; 11 positions match TRBD2. The V gene's germline CDR1 is SGHTA and CDR2 FQGNSA. J gave up 2 bases and V 3 bases, and 6 bases lay outside the gene matches. The CDR3 runs 16 residues. CDR3 region: CASSLSSGRMPYEQYF. CDR3 bases: TGTGCCAGCAGCTTGTCTAGCGGGAGGATGCCCTACGAGCAGTACTTC. The variable domain in full, completed from reference TRBV7-2 and TRBJ2-7, reads GAGVSQSPSNKVTEKGKDVELRCDPISGHTALYWYRQSLGQGLEFLIYFQGNSAPDKSGLPSDRFSAERTGGSVSTLTIQRTQQEDSAVYLCASSLSSGRMPYEQYFGPGTRLTVT.

The genes are TRBV24-1 and TRBJ2-1; perhaps TRBD2 as D (6 bases). V was trimmed by 1 base and J by 3 bases, leaving 18 bases between them. CDR3 length equals 18 residues. Germline loops: CDR1 KGHDR, CDR2 SFDVKD. CDR3 in amino acids: CATSDFSQRAPYYNEQFF. The CDR3 coding sequence is TGTGCCACCAGTGATTTTAGCCAGCGGGCCCCCTACTACAATGAGCAGTTCTTC.